Sequencing of this T cell receptor (beta chain) was carried out in a study of CD8+CD57+ T cells in acquired aplastic anemia. Findings and limits, study-wide: Overlapping CD8+ CDR3 repertoires of patients and controls contained around 31 shared sequences.

As for this clonotype: The antigen remains unidentified.

It was patients with CD8+CD57+ cell expansion by flow cytometry who were chosen for sequencing. TCR beta VDJ and CDR3 profiles were obtained from a genomic DNA template. TCRdb fed the reads into MiXCR, producing one record per CDR3 protein. The sample holds roughly 61,000 distinct CDR3 sequences, 57% seen once. Germline-derived CDR1 and CDR2 are SQVTM and ANQGSEA. The CDR3 has 10 amino acids. V shed 8 bases and J shed 6 bases, with 10 bases lying between them. The clonotype comes from a human donor with aplastic anemia. V usage is TRBV29-1 and J usage is TRBJ1-2; D is unclear. Sequencing was done on a sample of sorted CD4+, CD8+, or CD8+CD57+ T cells (not recorded which) from PBMCs. The CDR3 DNA follows: TGCAGCACGTACGACAATGGCTACACCTTC. It translates to CSTYDNGYTF. Filled out from reference TRBV29-1 and TRBJ1-2, the complete variable domain reads SAVISQKPSRDICQRGTSLTIQCQVDSQVTMMFWYRQQPGQSLTLIATANQGSEATYESGFVIDKFPISRPNLTFSTLTVSNMSPEDSSIYLCSTYDNGYTFGSGTRLTVV.